This note documents a single T cell receptor (beta chain) sequence. Its antigen is unknown. Per-base qualities were not stored, and no clone one base away is much larger. Explained via the paper, the time point label denotes: baseline before first vaccination. In the paper's terms, the treatment or condition label means: meningococcal conjugate vaccine given as trial control. Vaccinee samples came from UK trials COV001 and COV002, including a single-blind randomized controlled phase 2/3 trial of AZD1222 (ChAdOx1 nCoV-19) in healthy adults. For TCRbeta chain sequencing, PBMC samples from trial participants were taken at day 0 and at day 28 after the second dose. These data come from a study of T cell responses to AZD1222 COVID-19 vaccine (dated by TCRdb to the early 2020s). About the investigation overall: TCR sequencing was performed for about 250 trial participants, of whom roughly 200 were given two doses of AZD1222 and 26 were given two doses of MenACWY control vaccine. Trial participants were enrolled by age into 18-55, 56-69 and 70-plus year subgroups, with approximately 150, 28 and 58 TCR-sequenced participants respectively.

What the study reported, not specific to this receptor: Because no day 14 peak-response samples were available, repertoires were characterized only after the peak T cell response. CD4 TCRs associated with the vaccine covered the entire spike protein, and the dominant responses were in regions 160-218 and 743-854. In the small 56-69-year group, the increase in depth fell short of significance, most likely because of low power. Conclusions about previously exposed vaccinees were limited because only six AZD1222 recipients were SARS-CoV-2 seropositive at baseline. After two AZD1222 doses, spike-specific TCR breadth and depth were significantly higher than at day 0 and than in MenACWY recipients. Participants were mostly white British, with more females than males. The authors suggested clonal diversity may have been underestimated. Reportedly, almost half of the unique spike-specific TCRs recognized epitopes lying outside the regions that are mutated in the B.1.351 and B.1.1.7 variants.

The CDR3 regions of human TCRbeta chains were subjected to immunosequencing. For the original study's pipeline: Repertoire TCRs were matched against a reference library of SARS-CoV-2-specific TCRs generated with the MIRA antigen-specificity platform. Breadth was defined as the fraction of unique TCRs that were SARS-CoV-2-associated. Depth was defined as the fraction of total T cells that were SARS-CoV-2-associated. Using the MIRA data, every spike-specific TCR was mapped to the spike region that the TCR reacted to and assigned to either a CD4 or a CD8 class. Log10-transformed breadth and depth values were compared by one-way ANOVA with Sidak's multiple comparisons tests. This immuneACCESS table, as held by TCRdb, lists in-frame sequences with V and J called but not all clones. Of the missing ones, under half trace to an unresolved V gene in checked studies; the others have no known cause. The DNA was the basis for D and trimming; V, J and clone size are from that table. This sample gives 130,000 to 150,000 clones in total; 80% to 85% of them show up just once. The ten most abundant clones make up around 4.3% of the sample.

Here the sequenced sample was peripheral blood, taken on day 0 of MenACWY control vaccination. The clonotype comes from an adult in good health.

The nucleotide sequence is given as TGTGCCAGCAGCTTACAGGGTATAGGAACAGATACGCAGTATTTT. The translation is CASSLQGIGTDTQYF. The V and J segments used are TRBV7-3 and TRBJ2-3; TRBD1 could be the D gene, as 5 bases match. The CDR3 measures 15 amino acids from cysteine to phenylalanine. Left in the record is the CDR3 DNA by itself, 45 bases read in frame from the first base. V is pared back by 2 bases and J by 3 bases, with 12 bases lying between the germline termini. As encoded in the germline V gene, CDR1 is SGHTA while CDR2 is FQGTGA.